This T cell receptor (beta chain) was identified in a study of CD8+CD57+ T cells in acquired aplastic anemia. Across the study: DNA recovered from sorted CD4+ and CD8+ cells had a mean of about 3 ug.

Whole-study findings and limits: The number of CD8+ CDR3 sequences shared by patients and controls was twenty-nine.

The CDR3 has 15 amino acids. V trimming: 3 bases; J trimming: 4 bases; junction bases outside the gene matches: 6. The germline V gene encodes CDR1 MGHRA and CDR2 YSYEKL. Remarks on this clonotype: Its specificity is not known.

The use of genomic DNA as template underpinned the TCR beta VDJ and CDR3 profiling. One entry per CDR3 protein results from TCRdb running MiXCR on the reads. The profile covers 400,000 to 450,000 distinct CDR3 sequences, with 55% to 70% appearing a single time and 3.5% to 4.5% taken by the ten largest. The chain has TRBV4-1 and TRBJ2-7; TRBD1 aligns across 10 bases. Sequences were obtained from sorted CD4+, CD8+, or CD8+CD57+ T cells (not recorded which) from PBMCs. The receptor was isolated from a human donor in good health, serving as a control. The CDR3 sequence: CASSQPGQGMYEQYF. CDR3 nucleotides: TGCGCCAGCAGCCAGCCGGGACAGGGGATGTACGAGCAGTACTTC.